Listed here are 19 T cell receptor beta chains from one sample, sequenced in a study of regulatory T cells in long-lasting Graves disease. Time point defined: persistent/refractory GD, antithyroid drugs over 5 years with positive TRAb. Making the TCR library involved RNA that had been extracted from PBMCs. For TCR beta, libraries came from iRepertoire HTBI primers and Arm-PCR of CDR3 regions. TCRdb re-analysed the multiplex PCR reads in MiXCR, keeping a single row per CDR3 protein. The data contain around 510,000 distinct CDR3 sequences, around 20% of them singletons. Here the sequenced sample was peripheral blood mononuclear cells (PBMCs), taken when the disease was refractory, from a patient treated with antithyroid drugs. These receptors were obtained from a female donor with Graves disease.

This clonotype was picked up many times. The chain combines TRBV12-3 or TRBV12-4 with TRBJ1-4; maybe TRBD1 (5 bases). This CDR3 is 13 amino acids long. Trimming pared 5 bases from V and 6 bases from J, leaving 10 bases between. The DNA of the CDR3 is TGTGCCAGCAGTCCTCAGGGATATGAAAAACTGTTTTTT. Translation gives CASSPQGYEKLFF.

The V and J genes are TRBV11-3 and TRBJ2-6; D gene uncertain. The ends were cut back, 5 bases at V and 3 bases at J, with 11 bases in the middle. The CDR3 runs to 15 residues. Germline values: CDR1 SGHNT, CDR2 YENEEA. The CDR3: CASSADRGGANVLTF. The CDR3 DNA reads TGTGCCAGCAGCGCTGACCGCGGTGGGGCCAACGTCCTGACTTTC.

In its sample, this clonotype was seen many times. The chain recombines TRBV28 with TRBJ2-5, with TRBD1 as a possible D gene (6 bases). Trimming took off 5 bases at V and 7 bases at J, with 17 bases between the two ends. CDR1 and CDR2 from the germline V gene are MDHEN and SYDVKM. The CDR3 covers 14 residues. The CDR3: CASSARTEWRTQYF. CDR3 DNA sequence: TGTGCCAGCAGTGCCCGGACAGAATGGCGGACCCAGTACTTC.

This clonotype has just a few counts. This rearrangement joins TRBV29-1 to TRBJ2-2; a weak D match, TRBD2 (5 bases). There are 15 residues in the CDR3. V gave up 0 bases and J gave up 5 bases, with 13 bases separating them. Germline V lookup: CDR1 SQVTM, CDR2 ANQGSEA. The CDR3 DNA reads TGCAGCGTTGAAGATCTGAGGGCCCGAACCGGGGAGCTGTTTTTT. This translates into CSVEDLRARTGELFF.

The V call is TRBV20-1, the J call TRBJ2-7, with D hard to call. With 3 bases removed from V and 2 bases from J, the gap between germline ends came to 5 bases. There are 11 residues in the CDR3. CDR1 is DFQATT and CDR2 is SNEGSKA in the germline V gene (reference sequence). The CDR3: CSARDAYEQYF. Written as DNA, the CDR3 is TGCAGTGCTAGGGACGCCTACGAGCAGTACTTC.

This clonotype turned up a few times. The rearrangement links TRBV15 to TRBJ1-4; 7 nucleotides agree with TRBD1. V lost 3 bases and J lost 10; bases outside the gene matches: 11. The CDR3 consists of 15 residues. Per the germline V gene, CDR1 is LNHNV and CDR2 is YYDKDF (reference sequence). The CDR3 DNA reads TGTGCCACCAGCAGCGACAGGGAGTCTGGTGCAAAACTGTTTTTT. Its translation is CATSSDRESGAKLFF.

This clonotype was detected a few times. This rearrangement joins TRBV6-1 to TRBJ1-2; D gene ambiguous. The V gene lost 10 bases and the J gene lost 5 bases, with 20 bases spanning the gap. CDR3 length equals 14 residues. From germline, CDR1 is MNHNS and CDR2 SASEGT. The CDR3 reads CATLSYVPWYGYTF. In DNA, the CDR3 is TGTGCCACCCTGAGTTATGTTCCGTGGTATGGCTACACCTTC.

The rearrangement joins TRBV9 to TRBJ2-5; 7 bases match TRBD1. CDR3 length: 13 residues. V lost 3 bases to trimming and J lost 5 bases; unmatched junction nucleotides: 4. Germline V gene sequence: CDR1 SGDLS, CDR2 YYNGEE. CDR3 nucleotides: TGTGCCAGCAGCGCGACAGGGTTTGAGACCCAGTACTTC. Encoded protein: CASSATGFETQYF.

This rearrangement joins TRBV19 to TRBJ2-6; D not resolved. This CDR3 region has 15 residues. Trimming removed 6 bases from V and 2 bases from J, with 11 bases in between. Germline CDR1 LNHDA, CDR2 SQIVND (reference sequence). CDR3 loop: CASRMNGAGANVLTF. CDR3 nucleotide sequence: TGTGCCAGTAGGATGAATGGTGCTGGGGCCAACGTCCTGACTTTC.

The chain couples TRBV25-1 to TRBJ2-7, with D tentatively TRBD2 (5 bases). There are 13 residues in the CDR3. Germline assignment: CDR1 MGHDK and CDR2 SYGVNS. Trimming stripped 10 bases from V and 7 bases from J, with 20 bases between. CDR3: CATLGAAMGEQYF. CDR3 coding DNA: TGTGCCACCCTGGGAGCGGCGATGGGAGAGCAGTACTTC.

The chain carries TRBV5-6 and TRBJ2-7; TRBD1 might be the D (6 bases). The length of the CDR3 is 14 residues. From germline, CDR1 is SGHDT and CDR2 YYEEEE. Deletions cut 4 bases from V and 3 bases from J, with 14 bases between. The CDR3 protein is CASSTYPQGYEQYF. The DNA for the CDR3 is TGTGCCAGCAGCACCTACCCACAGGGCTACGAGCAGTACTTC. The entire variable domain, with the rest obtained from reference TRBV5-6 and TRBJ2-7, is as follows: DAGVTQSPTHLIKTRGQQVTLRCSPKSGHDTVSWYQQALGQGPQFIFQYYEEEERQRGNFPDRFSGHQFPNYSSELNVNALLLGDSALYLCASSTYPQGYEQYFGPGTRLTVT.

V gene TRBV9 combines with J gene TRBJ2-5, with 8 bases matching TRBD2. CDR1 and CDR2 (germline): SGDLS, YYNGEE. The CDR3 contains 17 residues. Trimming cost V 0 bases and J 5 bases; bases outside gene matches: 12. DNA of the CDR3: TGTGCCAGCAGCGTAGAGGACGGGAGGGCTTCTTCCGAGACCCAGTACTTC. This codes for CASSVEDGRASSETQYF.

This clonotype was observed many times. V usage is TRBV6-1 and J usage is TRBJ1-2; D may be TRBD1 (6 bases). This CDR3 is built from 15 residues. Germline CDR1 and CDR2: MNHNS and SASEGT. V was cut by 8 bases and J by 5 bases, with 21 bases left in between. The CDR3 region is CASQQRAQGGYGYTF. The CDR3 DNA reads TGTGCCAGCCAACAAAGAGCCCAAGGGGGATATGGCTACACCTTC.

The sample holds many counts of this clonotype. DNA for the CDR3: TGTGCCAGCAGTCCCGACAGGGGGAGAGAGACCCAGTACTTC. Protein sequence: CASSPDRGRETQYF. V usage is TRBV12-3 or TRBV12-4 and J usage is TRBJ2-5; 9 bases map to TRBD1. The CDR3 loop spans 14 amino acids. V was pared by 5 bases and J by 4 bases, with 5 bases of the junction left unmatched.

This clonotype has at least ten counts. This chain uses TRBV29-1 with TRBJ2-7; TRBD1 is a possible D gene (6 bases). V was clipped by 5 bases and J by 6 bases, with 20 bases between them. This CDR3 has 14 residues. The germline V gene encodes CDR1 SQVTM and CDR2 ANQGSEA. In nucleotides, the CDR3 is TGCAGCGTTCTTGGGGTAGATGTAGGGGGCGAGCAGTACTTC. This encodes CSVLGVDVGGEQYF.

This clonotype appeared many times. CDR3 nucleotides: TGTGCCAGCAGCCGCCGGGGCGGGACGTCTAACTCCGAGCAGTACTTC. It is translated as CASSRRGGTSNSEQYF. The rearrangement links TRBV28 to TRBJ2-7; possible D gene TRBD2, 6 bases. Germline V gene sequence: CDR1 MDHEN, CDR2 SYDVKM. The ends were cut back, 6 bases at V and 6 bases at J, with 24 bases in the middle. The CDR3 covers 16 residues.

The J gene is TRBJ2-1, the V gene TRBV7-2, with D maybe TRBD2 (5 bases). The CDR3 runs to 13 residues. Germline lookup yields CDR1 SGHTA and CDR2 FQGNSA. V shed 5 bases and J shed 9 bases, with 14 bases lying between them. CDR3 in DNA: TGTGCCAGCAGCCCGCAGAGGGCACCTGAGCAGTTCTTC. Amino acids: CASSPQRAPEQFF.

Regarding this clonotype: A much larger clone differs from this one at a single base, so this may be a read error. This chain links TRBV7-8 with TRBJ2-2; 8 nucleotides match TRBD2. Germline CDR1 and CDR2: SGHVS and FQNEAQ. The V gene end was trimmed by 2 bases and the J gene end by 7 bases; junction bases not matched to a gene: 3. The CDR3 loop spans 14 amino acids. The CDR3 protein is CASSLHGRVGELFF. The CDR3 coding sequence is TGTGCCAGCAGCTTACACGGGAGGGTCGGGGAGCTGTTTTTT.

This clonotype has a handful of counts. This chain connects TRBV19 to TRBJ2-7; TRBD2 matches 10 bases. With 10 bases clipped from V and 9 bases from J, the junction kept 15 bases outside the gene matches. The CDR3 runs 14 residues. Germline V gene data show CDR1 as LNHDA and CDR2 as SQIVND (reference sequence). The CDR3 spells CATSPSSGSRWQYF. The DNA for the CDR3 is TGTGCCACCAGCCCTTCTAGCGGGAGTCGATGGCAGTACTTC.